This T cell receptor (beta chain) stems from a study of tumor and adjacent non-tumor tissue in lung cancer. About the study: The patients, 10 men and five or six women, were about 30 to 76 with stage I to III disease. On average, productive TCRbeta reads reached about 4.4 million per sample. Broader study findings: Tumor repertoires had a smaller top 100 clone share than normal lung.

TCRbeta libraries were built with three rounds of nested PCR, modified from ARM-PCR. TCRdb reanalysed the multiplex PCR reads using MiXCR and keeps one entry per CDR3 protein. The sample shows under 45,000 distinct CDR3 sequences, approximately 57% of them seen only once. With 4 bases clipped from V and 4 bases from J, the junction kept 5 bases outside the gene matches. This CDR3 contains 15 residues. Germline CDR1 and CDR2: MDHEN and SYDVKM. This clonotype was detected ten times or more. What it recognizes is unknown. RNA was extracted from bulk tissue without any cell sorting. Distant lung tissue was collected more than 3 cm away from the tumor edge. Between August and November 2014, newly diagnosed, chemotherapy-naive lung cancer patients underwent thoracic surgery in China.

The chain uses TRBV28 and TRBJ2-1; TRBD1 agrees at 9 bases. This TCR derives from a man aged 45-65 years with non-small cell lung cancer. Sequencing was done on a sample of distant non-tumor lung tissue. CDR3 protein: CASSSYGTGYNEQFF. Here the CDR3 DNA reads TGTGCCAGCAGTTCGTACGGGACAGGGTACAATGAGCAGTTCTTC. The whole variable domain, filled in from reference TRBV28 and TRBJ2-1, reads DVKVTQSSRYLVKRTGEKVFLECVQDMDHENMFWYRQDPGLGLRLIYFSYDVKMKEKGDIPEGYSVSREKKERFSLILESASTNQTSMYLCASSSYGTGYNEQFFGPGTRLTVL.